This T cell receptor (beta chain) originates from a study of blood T cell repertoires in COVID-19. Overall study: Material from acute and convalescent COVID-19 was sourced from the United States, Italy and Spain. PBMCs, B-cell-depleted T cells, or T cells provided the cDNA or gDNA that made up the material.

The CDR3 runs to 14 residues. CDR1 and CDR2 (germline): KGHSH, LQKENI. J gave up 4 bases and V 3 bases, and 4 bases lay outside the gene matches. Per the study methods: Reference gene primer amplification in the assay estimated nucleated cell counts. Using immunoSEQ multiplex PCR, the repertoire was profiled, and TCRdb retains in-frame clones only, with some absent. That table gives V, J and clone size, and the DNA gave D and trimming. The table lists about 670,000 clones, 75% to 90% of them singletons. The TCR originated in a woman aged 18-30 years with acute or convalescent COVID-19. The V gene is TRBV18, the J gene TRBJ1-2, with 8 bases that match TRBD1. The source material was peripheral blood. The CDR3 bases are TGTGCCAGCTCACCCGGGACAGGAATCTATGGCTACACCTTC. This encodes CASSPGTGIYGYTF.